This T cell receptor (beta chain) was found in a study of blood T cell repertoires in COVID-19. Study context: Specimens from acute and convalescent COVID-19 originated in the United States, Italy and Spain. T cells, B-cell-depleted T cells, or PBMCs supplied cDNA or gDNA.

Methods used by the authors: Reference gene primer amplification gave nucleated cell count estimates. The table came from immunoSEQ multiplex PCR; TCRdb's copy has only in-frame clones and leaves some out. The V and J calls and clone size were taken over from that table, and D and trimming were inferred from the DNA. The repertoire holds some 250,000 clones, with more than 75% as singletons. This CDR3 has 14 residues. The V segment lost 4 bases and the J segment 7 bases; nucleotides outside the gene matches: 6. Germline CDR1 SGHVS, CDR2 FQNEAQ. The sequencing input was peripheral blood. This sequence was found in a woman in her forties who had recovered from COVID-19. The chain has TRBV7-8 and TRBJ2-4; TRBD1 aligns across 8 bases. CDR3 loop: CASSYGQGGNIQYF. CDR3 DNA: TGTGCCAGCAGCTATGGACAGGGTGGGAACATTCAGTACTTC.